The present T cell receptor beta chain was sequenced within a study of blood T cell repertoires in COVID-19. As handled by the study authors: Amplification of reference gene primers was used by the study to estimate nucleated cell counts. Sequencing was performed with immunoSEQ multiplex PCR; in TCRdb, only in-frame clones are kept and a portion is missing. For V, J and clone size, that table is used; D and trimming come from the DNA. The sample holds over 150,000 clones; 90% to 95% are singletons and the top ten take around 0.5%. CDR1 is WNHNN and CDR2 is SYGVQD in the germline V gene (reference sequence). V was pared by 4 bases and J by 9 bases, with 12 bases of the junction left unmatched. The CDR3 contains 15 residues.

This chain links TRBV10-1 with TRBJ2-1; 7 positions match TRBD1. The sequence derives from a man aged 45-65 years with acute or convalescent COVID-19. The sample consisted of peripheral blood. DNA for the CDR3: TGCGCCAGCAGTGGTGGGACAGCCTTCGGCGGTGAGCAGTTCTTC. It translates to CASSGGTAFGGEQFF.